This T cell receptor beta chain was found in a study of Graves' ophthalmopathy and Graves' hyperthyroidism. The sequenced template was RNA, covering the TCR beta CDR3 region. After a first-round RT-PCR with HTBI primers, a second-round multiplex PCR was run. MiXCR was run by TCRdb on the multiplex PCR reads, yielding one entry per CDR3 protein. The data contain over 650,000 distinct CDR3 sequences, 35% to 45% of them singletons. From germline, CDR1 is ENHRY and CDR2 SYGVKD. The CDR3 runs 14 residues. The table lists this clonotype with a few counts. At one end the junction does not follow the germline gene, possibly because of a read error.

This receptor was obtained from an adult man with Graves' ophthalmopathy. Source material: peripheral blood. The chain recombines TRBV10-3 with TRBJ1-1; TRBD1 is a possible D gene (5 bases). CDR3 protein: CASSYAGENTEAFF. Here the CDR3 DNA reads TGTGCCAGCAGTTACGCGGGGGAGAACACTGAAGCTTTCTTT.